What follows is one TCR beta chain and its context. The antigen remains unidentified. Use of 60 Vbeta and 13 Jbeta primers characterized the PCR. Measured with immunoSEQ multiplex PCR; TCRdb has only the in-frame clones, and not every one. The sample shows roughly 290,000 clones, roughly 80% of them seen only once. This specimen belongs to a study of cytomegalovirus exposure and HLA in healthy donors. Study at large: An earlier analysis identified 100 million to 130 million unique TCR beta sequences in 150 million to 200 million T cells.

Study-wide findings and caveats: Segments of the TCR beta V type were, in most cases, productive about 90% or about 30% of the time in an earlier analysis.

The CDR3 consists of 15 residues. Trimming took off 5 bases at V and 1 base at J, with 11 bases between the two ends. CDR1 SEHNR and CDR2 FQNEAQ come from the germline V gene (reference sequence). Sequenced: PBMCs. This TCR came from a girl aged 2 to 9 in good health and CMV-seronegative. The rearrangement links TRBV7-9 to TRBJ1-4; a weak D match, TRBD1 (6 bases). CDR3 in amino acids: CASSPIQGTNEKLFF. In DNA form, the CDR3 reads TGTGCCAGCAGCCCAATACAGGGAACTAATGAAAAACTGTTTTTT.